These T cell receptor beta chains were read from a single sample in a study of T cell changes during pregnancy in multiple sclerosis. The protocol was immunoSEQ multiplex PCR, while the TCRdb copy is restricted to in-frame clones and leaves out a portion. There are about 42,000 clones in the sample; about 91% occur only once, and just under 2% lies in the top ten. Sequences were derived from CD4+ T cells from peripheral blood mononuclear cells, sampled after pregnancy. The receptors originated from a female donor in good health, enrolled as a control in a pregnancy study. CDR3s include the opening cysteine and the closing phenylalanine or tryptophan. A D gene is named only where the DNA matches it firmly.

v_call: TRBV7-3; j_call: TRBJ2-7; d_call: TRBD2; cdr3_aa: CASSSLIAGAYEQYF
v_call: TRBV5-6; j_call: TRBJ2-1; d_call: .; cdr3_aa: CASSRRSGSSYNEQFF
v_call: TRBV5-6; j_call: TRBJ1-2; d_call: .; cdr3_aa: CASSFFGQNYGYTF
v_call: TRBV5-1; j_call: TRBJ1-3; d_call: .; cdr3_aa: CASSWAGREAGNTIYF
v_call: TRBV6-5; j_call: TRBJ2-5; d_call: .; cdr3_aa: CASSYQGRQETQYF
v_call: TRBV4-1; j_call: TRBJ2-7; d_call: .; cdr3_aa: CASSQSPLFYEQYF
v_call: TRBV5-4; j_call: TRBJ2-3; d_call: TRBD2; cdr3_aa: CASSPTSGSRDTQYF
v_call: TRBV13; j_call: TRBJ1-3; d_call: .; cdr3_aa: CASSSGFRSGNTIYF
v_call: TRBV7-2; j_call: TRBJ1-1; d_call: .; cdr3_aa: CASSLVWAGVTEAFF
v_call: TRBV14; j_call: TRBJ1-6; d_call: TRBD1; cdr3_aa: CASSQGTGYSPLHF
v_call: TRBV18; j_call: TRBJ2-7; d_call: .; cdr3_aa: CASSLRRGLSVPYEQYF
v_call: TRBV28; j_call: TRBJ1-1; d_call: .; cdr3_aa: CASSFGERDTEAFF
v_call: TRBV12-2; j_call: TRBJ2-7; d_call: .; cdr3_aa: CASRLGDRVPYEQYF
v_call: TRBV28; j_call: TRBJ1-2; d_call: TRBD1; cdr3_aa: CASSLPRGTEANYGYTF
v_call: TRBV28; j_call: TRBJ1-3; d_call: TRBD1; cdr3_aa: CASSSRGQGSLNTIYF
v_call: TRBV28; j_call: TRBJ1-5; d_call: .; cdr3_aa: CATWTVSNQPQHF
v_call: TRBV29-1; j_call: TRBJ2-1; d_call: TRBD2; cdr3_aa: CSVALGGSSGRTSGAHYNEQFF
v_call: TRBV7-7; j_call: TRBJ2-7; d_call: TRBD1; cdr3_aa: CASRLRTGLNEQYF
v_call: TRBV7-2; j_call: TRBJ2-3; d_call: TRBD2; cdr3_aa: CASSLTSGVRDTQYF
v_call: TRBV25-1; j_call: TRBJ1-6; d_call: .; cdr3_aa: CASSEQNSPLHF
v_call: TRBV2; j_call: TRBJ2-3; d_call: TRBD2; cdr3_aa: CASSEGGGASVTDTQYF
v_call: TRBV5-1; j_call: TRBJ1-3; d_call: TRBD1; cdr3_aa: CASRGQGSGNTIYF
v_call: TRBV18; j_call: TRBJ1-2; d_call: .; cdr3_aa: CASSPPMRAHYGYTF
v_call: TRBV7-2; j_call: TRBJ1-1; d_call: .; cdr3_aa: CASSLGQVTEAFF
v_call: TRBV7-2; j_call: TRBJ1-6; d_call: TRBD1; cdr3_aa: CASSLTLRDRYKNSPLHF
v_call: TRBV4-3; j_call: TRBJ1-1; d_call: .; cdr3_aa: CASSHSSDRLNTEAFF
v_call: TRBV7-5; j_call: TRBJ2-3; d_call: .; cdr3_aa: CARSLGILARFPQDTQYF
v_call: TRBV2; j_call: TRBJ1-6; d_call: .; cdr3_aa: CASSGGNSPLHF
v_call: TRBV29-1; j_call: TRBJ2-5; d_call: .; cdr3_aa: CSVVMGGETQYF
v_call: TRBV7-8; j_call: TRBJ1-6; d_call: .; cdr3_aa: CASSSFTSSYNSPLHF
v_call: TRBV28; j_call: TRBJ1-4; d_call: TRBD1; cdr3_aa: CASSPGDREVEKLFF
v_call: TRBV10-3; j_call: TRBJ2-1; d_call: TRBD2; cdr3_aa: CAISTKGTSGGPLYNEQFF
v_call: TRBV27; j_call: TRBJ2-2; d_call: TRBD2; cdr3_aa: CASTRTSGGRAHTGELFF
v_call: TRBV28; j_call: TRBJ1-1; d_call: TRBD1; cdr3_aa: CASSRTGGMNTEAFF
v_call: TRBV30; j_call: TRBJ2-5; d_call: .; cdr3_aa: CAWKSRASGLKETQYF
v_call: TRBV28; j_call: TRBJ2-2; d_call: .; cdr3_aa: CASSPLTGELFF
v_call: TRBV6-6; j_call: TRBJ2-1; d_call: .; cdr3_aa: CASSPYSTNEQFF
v_call: TRBV7-9; j_call: TRBJ1-5; d_call: .; cdr3_aa: CASSLGAGGNQPQHF
v_call: TRBV2; j_call: TRBJ1-5; d_call: .; cdr3_aa: CASRLGDGSNQPQHF
v_call: TRBV4-2; j_call: TRBJ2-7; d_call: TRBD2; cdr3_aa: CASSQEGVAGGPGEQYF
v_call: TRBV5-1; j_call: TRBJ1-4; d_call: TRBD1; cdr3_aa: CASSLRQGATNEKLFF
v_call: TRBV25-1; j_call: TRBJ2-3; d_call: TRBD2; cdr3_aa: CASSEPSGVIDTQYF
v_call: TRBV4-3; j_call: TRBJ1-6; d_call: .; cdr3_aa: CASSQDNQGSNSPLHF
v_call: TRBV5-1; j_call: TRBJ1-6; d_call: TRBD1; cdr3_aa: CASSPDRENSPLHF
v_call: TRBV28; j_call: TRBJ1-1; d_call: .; cdr3_aa: CASSLGGAGTEAFF